There are many counts of the clone carrying this T cell receptor beta chain. TCRdb re-derived calls from the 5' RACE reads in MiXCR, one entry per CDR3 protein. This table holds under 300,000 distinct CDR3 sequences, roughly 8.6% found once. CDR1 is DFQATT and CDR2 is SNEGSKA in the germline V gene (reference sequence). The V gene lost 5 bases and the J gene lost 9 bases, with 14 bases spanning the gap. The CDR3 runs to 12 residues. The data were taken from a study of CD8 T cells in ankylosing spondylitis. The origin of this receptor is a male donor with ankylosing spondylitis or in good health (not recorded which). Sequencing was done on a sample of blood, either unsorted or a sorted T cell fraction (not recorded which). The rearrangement uses TRBV20-1 and TRBJ2-4; possibly TRBD2 for D (5 bases). The CDR3 DNA sequence: TGCAGTGCTGGCAGACCCGAGGGCATTCAGTACTTC. Translated, it gives CSAGRPEGIQYF.